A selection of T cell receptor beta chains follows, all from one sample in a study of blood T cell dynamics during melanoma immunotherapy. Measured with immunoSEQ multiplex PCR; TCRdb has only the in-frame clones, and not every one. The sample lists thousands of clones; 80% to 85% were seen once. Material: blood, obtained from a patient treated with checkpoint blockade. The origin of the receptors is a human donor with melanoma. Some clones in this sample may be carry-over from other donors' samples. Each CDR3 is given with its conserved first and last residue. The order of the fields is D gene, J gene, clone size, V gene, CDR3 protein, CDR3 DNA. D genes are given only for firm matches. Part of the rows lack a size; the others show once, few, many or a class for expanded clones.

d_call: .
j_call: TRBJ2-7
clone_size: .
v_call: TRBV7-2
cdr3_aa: CASNLGGMGYEQYF
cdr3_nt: TGTGCCAGCAACCTTGGCGGGATGGGCTACGAGCAGTACTTC

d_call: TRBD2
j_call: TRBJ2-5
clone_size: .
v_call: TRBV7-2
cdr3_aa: CASSGRLAGVGQETQYF
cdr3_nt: TGTGCCAGCAGCGGACGACTAGCGGGAGTCGGACAAGAGACCCAGTACTTC

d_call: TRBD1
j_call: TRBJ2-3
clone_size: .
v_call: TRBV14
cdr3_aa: CASSSSRTGSTDTQYF
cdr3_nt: TGTGCCAGCAGCTCTTCAAGGACAGGGAGTACAGATACGCAGTATTTT

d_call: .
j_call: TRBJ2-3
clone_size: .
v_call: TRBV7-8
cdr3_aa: CASSFMANTDTQYF
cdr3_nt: TGTGCCAGCAGCTTTATGGCAAACACAGATACGCAGTATTTT

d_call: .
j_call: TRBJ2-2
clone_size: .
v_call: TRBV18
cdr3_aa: CASSPPRGNTGELFF
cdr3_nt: TGTGCCAGCTCCCCCCCCCGGGGCAACACCGGGGAGCTGTTTTTT

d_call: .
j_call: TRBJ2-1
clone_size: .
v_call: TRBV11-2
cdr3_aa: CASSVGLIGFF
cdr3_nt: TGTGCCAGCAGCGTCGGGTTGATCGGGTTCTTC

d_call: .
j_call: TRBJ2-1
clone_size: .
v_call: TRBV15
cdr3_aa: CATSRGTSGVYNEQFF
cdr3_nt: TGTGCCACCAGCAGAGGGACCTCCGGAGTTTACAATGAGCAGTTCTTC

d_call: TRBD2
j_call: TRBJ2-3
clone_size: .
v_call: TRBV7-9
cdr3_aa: CASSYLLLAGADTQYF
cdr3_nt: TGTGCCAGCAGCTACTTGTTGCTAGCGGGAGCCGATACGCAGTATTTT

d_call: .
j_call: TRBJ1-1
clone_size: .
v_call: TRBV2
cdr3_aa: CASSESDPGFEAFF
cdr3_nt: TGTGCCAGCAGTGAGTCTGACCCGGGGTTTGAAGCTTTCTTT

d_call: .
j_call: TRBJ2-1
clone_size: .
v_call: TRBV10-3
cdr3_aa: CAIRPDIPGSYNEQFF
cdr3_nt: TGTGCCATCAGGCCCGACATTCCGGGCTCCTACAATGAGCAGTTCTTC

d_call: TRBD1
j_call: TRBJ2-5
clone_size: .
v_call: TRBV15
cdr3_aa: CASGQGLEETQYF
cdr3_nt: TGTGCCAGCGGACAGGGTTTAGAAGAGACCCAGTACTTC

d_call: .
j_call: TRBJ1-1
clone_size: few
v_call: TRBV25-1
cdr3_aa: CASSDPGSSEAFF
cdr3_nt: TGTGCCAGCAGTGATCCAGGGTCTTCTGAAGCTTTCTTT

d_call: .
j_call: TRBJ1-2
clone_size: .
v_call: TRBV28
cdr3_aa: CASSFAGQTYGYTF
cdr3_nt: TGTGCCAGCAGTTTTGCGGGGCAGACCTATGGCTACACCTTC

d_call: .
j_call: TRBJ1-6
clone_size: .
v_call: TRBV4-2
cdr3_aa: CASSPGSGANSPLHF
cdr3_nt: TGTGCCAGCAGCCCCGGATCAGGAGCTAATTCACCCCTCCACTTT

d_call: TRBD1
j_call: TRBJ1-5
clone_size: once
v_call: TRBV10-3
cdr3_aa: CAISAGQDSNQPQHF
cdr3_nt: TGTGCCATCAGTGCGGGACAGGACAGCAATCAGCCCCAGCATTTT

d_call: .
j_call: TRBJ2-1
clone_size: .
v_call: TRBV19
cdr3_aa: CASSIDHSAGGEQFF
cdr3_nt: TGTGCCAGTAGTATAGATCATTCCGCAGGGGGGGAGCAGTTCTTC

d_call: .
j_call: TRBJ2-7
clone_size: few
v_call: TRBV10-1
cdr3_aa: CASSEGPHYEQYF
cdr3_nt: TGCGCCAGCAGTGAGGGGCCACACTACGAGCAGTACTTC

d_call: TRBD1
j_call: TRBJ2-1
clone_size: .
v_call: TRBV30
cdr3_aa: CAWDRTGGNEQFF
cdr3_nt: TGTGCCTGGGACAGGACAGGGGGCAATGAGCAGTTCTTC

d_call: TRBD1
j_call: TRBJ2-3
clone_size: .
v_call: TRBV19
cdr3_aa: CASSNLRGQGIDTQYF
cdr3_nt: TGTGCCAGTAGTAACCTCCGGGGACAGGGAATAGATACGCAGTATTTT

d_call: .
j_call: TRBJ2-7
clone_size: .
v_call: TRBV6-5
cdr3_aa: CASSYSRQYEQYF
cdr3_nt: TGTGCCAGCAGTTACTCGAGACAGTACGAGCAGTACTTC

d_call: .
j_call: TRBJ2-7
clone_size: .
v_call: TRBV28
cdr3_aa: CASGGGSSYEQYF
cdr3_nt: TGTGCCAGCGGGGGCGGGAGTTCCTACGAGCAGTACTTC

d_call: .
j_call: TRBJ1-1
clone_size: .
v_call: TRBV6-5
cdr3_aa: CASSTSYTEAFF
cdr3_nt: TGTGCCAGCAGTACCTCGTACACTGAAGCTTTCTTT